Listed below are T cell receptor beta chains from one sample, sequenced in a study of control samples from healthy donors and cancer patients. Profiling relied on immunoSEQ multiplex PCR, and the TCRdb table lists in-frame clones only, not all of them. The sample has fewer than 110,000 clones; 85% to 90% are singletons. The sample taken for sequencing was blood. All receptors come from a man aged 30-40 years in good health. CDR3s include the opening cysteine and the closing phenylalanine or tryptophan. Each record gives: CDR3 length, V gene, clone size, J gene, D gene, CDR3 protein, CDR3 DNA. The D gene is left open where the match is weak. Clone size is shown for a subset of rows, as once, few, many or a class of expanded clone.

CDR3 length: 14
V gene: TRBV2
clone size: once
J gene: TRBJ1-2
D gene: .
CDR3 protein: CASSERGPNYGYTF
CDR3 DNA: TGTGCCAGCAGTGAACGGGGGCCCAACTATGGCTACACCTTC

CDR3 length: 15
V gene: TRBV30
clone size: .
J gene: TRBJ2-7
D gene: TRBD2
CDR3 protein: CACRKGTSGSYEQYF
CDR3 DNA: TGTGCCTGCCGGAAGGGGACTAGCGGTTCCTACGAGCAGTACTTC

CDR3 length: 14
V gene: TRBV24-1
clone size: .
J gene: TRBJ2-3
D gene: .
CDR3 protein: CATGGRDSTDTQYF
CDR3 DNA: TGTGCCACCGGAGGTCGGGATAGCACAGATACGCAGTATTTT

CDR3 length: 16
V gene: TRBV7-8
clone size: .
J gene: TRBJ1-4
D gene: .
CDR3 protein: CASSLGADRRNEKLFF
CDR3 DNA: TGTGCCAGCAGCTTAGGGGCCGACAGAAGAAATGAAAAACTGTTTTTT

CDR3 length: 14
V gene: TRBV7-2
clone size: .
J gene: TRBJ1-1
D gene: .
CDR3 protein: CASSLETGNTEAFF
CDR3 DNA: TGTGCCAGCAGCTTAGAGACAGGGAACACTGAAGCTTTCTTT

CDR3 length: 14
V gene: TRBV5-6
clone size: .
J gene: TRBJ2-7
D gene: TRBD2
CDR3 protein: CASSPGEGWYEQYF
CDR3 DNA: TGTGCCAGCAGCCCCGGGGAGGGTTGGTACGAGCAGTACTTC

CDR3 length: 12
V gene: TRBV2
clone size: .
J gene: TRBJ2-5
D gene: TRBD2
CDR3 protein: CAGRAGAETQYF
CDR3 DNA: TGTGCTGGGAGGGCGGGAGCAGAGACCCAGTACTTC

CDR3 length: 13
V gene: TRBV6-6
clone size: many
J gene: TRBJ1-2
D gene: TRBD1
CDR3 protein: CASRTGQGFGYTF
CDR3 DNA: TGTGCCAGCAGAACGGGACAGGGATTCGGCTACACCTTC

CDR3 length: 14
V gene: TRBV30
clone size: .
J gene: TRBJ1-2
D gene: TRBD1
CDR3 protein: CAWIGQGNFYGYTF
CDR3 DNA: TGTGCCTGGATCGGACAGGGAAATTTCTATGGCTACACCTTC

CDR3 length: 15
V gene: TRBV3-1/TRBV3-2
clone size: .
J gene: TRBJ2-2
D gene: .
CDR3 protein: CASSQDARISGELFF
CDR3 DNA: TGTGCCAGCAGCCAAGATGCCAGGATCTCCGGGGAGCTGTTTTTT

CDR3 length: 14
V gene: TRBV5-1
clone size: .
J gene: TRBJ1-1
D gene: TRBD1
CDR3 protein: CASMRPGGGTEAFF
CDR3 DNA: TGCGCCAGCATGAGGCCAGGGGGAGGGACTGAAGCTTTCTTT

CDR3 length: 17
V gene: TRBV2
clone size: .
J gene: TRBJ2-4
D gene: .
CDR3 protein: CASSGPSTGLAKNIQYF
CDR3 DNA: TGTGCCAGCAGTGGGCCCTCGACAGGACTAGCCAAAAACATTCAGTACTTC

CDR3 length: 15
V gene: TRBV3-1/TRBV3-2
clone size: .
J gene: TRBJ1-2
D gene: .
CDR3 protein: CASSPIPLYIHGYTF
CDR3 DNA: TGTGCCAGCAGCCCGATTCCCCTCTATATTCATGGCTACACCTTC

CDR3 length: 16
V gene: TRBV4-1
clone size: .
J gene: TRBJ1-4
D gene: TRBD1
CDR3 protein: CASSQDGTGGLEKLFF
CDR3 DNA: TGCGCCAGCAGCCAAGACGGGACAGGGGGGCTTGAAAAACTGTTTTTT

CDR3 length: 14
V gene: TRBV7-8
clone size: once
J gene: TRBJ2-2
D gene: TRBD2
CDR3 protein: CASIRRGGTGELFF
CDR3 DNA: TGTGCCAGCATCAGACGCGGGGGCACCGGGGAGCTGTTTTTT

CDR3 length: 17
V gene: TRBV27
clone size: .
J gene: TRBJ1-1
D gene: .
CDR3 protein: CASSPEQGIALNTEAFF
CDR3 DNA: TGTGCCAGCAGTCCTGAACAGGGCATAGCGTTGAACACTGAAGCTTTCTTT

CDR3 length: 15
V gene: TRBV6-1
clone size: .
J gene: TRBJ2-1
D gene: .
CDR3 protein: CASSDLPNRAYEQFF
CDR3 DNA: TGTGCCAGCAGTGACCTACCGAACAGGGCATATGAGCAGTTCTTC

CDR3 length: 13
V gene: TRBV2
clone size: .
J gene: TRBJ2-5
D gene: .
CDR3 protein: CASRAGLMGTQYF
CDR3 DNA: TGTGCCAGCAGGGCGGGACTGATGGGGACCCAGTACTTC

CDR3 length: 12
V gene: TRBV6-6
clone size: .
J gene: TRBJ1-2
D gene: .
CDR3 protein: CASSNVGWGYTF
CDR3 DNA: TGTGCCAGCAGCAACGTTGGTTGGGGCTACACCTTC

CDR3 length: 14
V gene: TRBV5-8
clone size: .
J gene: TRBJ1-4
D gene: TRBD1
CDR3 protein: CASSFGQGSEKLFF
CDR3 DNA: TGTGCCAGCAGCTTCGGACAGGGATCTGAAAAACTGTTTTTT

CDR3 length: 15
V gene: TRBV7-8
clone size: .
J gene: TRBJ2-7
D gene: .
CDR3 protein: CASSLTPDPRGEQYF
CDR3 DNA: TGTGCCAGCAGCTTAACTCCGGACCCTCGAGGAGAGCAGTACTTC

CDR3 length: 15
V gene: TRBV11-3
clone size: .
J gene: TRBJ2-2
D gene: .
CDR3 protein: CASSSGQSNTGELFF
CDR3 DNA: TGTGCCAGCAGCTCTGGACAGTCGAACACCGGGGAGCTGTTTTTT

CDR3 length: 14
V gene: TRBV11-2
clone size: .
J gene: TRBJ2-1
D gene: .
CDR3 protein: CASSSRVELGEQFF
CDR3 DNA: TGTGCCAGCAGCTCCAGGGTAGAGCTGGGCGAGCAGTTCTTC

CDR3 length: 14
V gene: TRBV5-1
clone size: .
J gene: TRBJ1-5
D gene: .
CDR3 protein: CASSLAGWNQPQHF
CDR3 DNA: TGCGCCAGCAGCTTGGCCGGATGGAATCAGCCCCAGCATTTT

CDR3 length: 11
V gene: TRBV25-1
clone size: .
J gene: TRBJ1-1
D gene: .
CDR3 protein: CASSKGTEAFF
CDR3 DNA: TGTGCCAGCAGTAAGGGCACTGAAGCTTTCTTT

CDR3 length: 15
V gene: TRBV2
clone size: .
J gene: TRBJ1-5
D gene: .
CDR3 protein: CASSEEGYSNQPQHF
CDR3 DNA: TGTGCCAGCAGTGAAGAAGGATATAGCAATCAGCCCCAGCATTTT

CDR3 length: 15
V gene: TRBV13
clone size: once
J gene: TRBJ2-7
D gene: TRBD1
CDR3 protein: CASSTEGQGYYEQYF
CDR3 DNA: TGTGCCAGCAGCACCGAGGGACAGGGGTACTACGAGCAGTACTTC

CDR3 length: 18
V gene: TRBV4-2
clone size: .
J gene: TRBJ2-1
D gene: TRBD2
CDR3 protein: CASSQVSSRTSGSKEQFF
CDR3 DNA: TGTGCCAGCAGCCAAGTGAGTTCCAGGACTAGCGGGAGTAAAGAGCAGTTCTTC

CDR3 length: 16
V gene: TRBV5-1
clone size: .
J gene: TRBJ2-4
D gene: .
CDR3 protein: CASSLDTVGAKNIQYF
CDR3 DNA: TGCGCCAGCAGCTTGGATACGGTGGGAGCCAAAAACATTCAGTACTTC

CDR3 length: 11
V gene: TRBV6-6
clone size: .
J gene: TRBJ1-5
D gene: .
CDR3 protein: CASRHRGPQHF
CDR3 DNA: TGTGCCAGCAGGCACCGTGGCCCCCAGCATTTT

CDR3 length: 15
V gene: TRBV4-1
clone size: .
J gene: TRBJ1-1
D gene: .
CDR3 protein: CASSHSISGDTEAFF
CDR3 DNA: TGCGCCAGCAGCCATTCTATTTCGGGAGACACTGAAGCTTTCTTT

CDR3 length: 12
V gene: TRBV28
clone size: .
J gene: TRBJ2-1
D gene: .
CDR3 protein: CASSLGFNEQFF
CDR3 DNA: TGTGCCAGCAGCTTAGGGTTCAATGAGCAGTTCTTC

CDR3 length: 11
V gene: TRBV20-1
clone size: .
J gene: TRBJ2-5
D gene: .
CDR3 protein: CSASGQETQYF
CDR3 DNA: TGCAGTGCTAGCGGGCAAGAGACCCAGTACTTC

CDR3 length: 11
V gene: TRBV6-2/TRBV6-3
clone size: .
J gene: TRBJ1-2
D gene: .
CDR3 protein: CASSGRVRYTF
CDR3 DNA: TGTGCCAGCAGTGGCAGGGTGCGCTACACCTTC

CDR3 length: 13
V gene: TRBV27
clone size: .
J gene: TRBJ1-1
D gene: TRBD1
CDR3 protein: CASSLYRGTEAFF
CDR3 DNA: TGTGCCAGCAGTCTATACAGGGGAACTGAAGCTTTCTTT

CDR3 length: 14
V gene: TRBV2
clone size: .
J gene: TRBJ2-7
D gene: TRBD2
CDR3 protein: CASRGLAVTYEQYF
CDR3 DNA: TGTGCCAGCAGGGGACTAGCGGTAACCTACGAGCAGTACTTC

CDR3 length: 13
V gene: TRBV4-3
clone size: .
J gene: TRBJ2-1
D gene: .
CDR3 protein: CASSLDTRGEQFF
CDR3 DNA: TGCGCCAGCAGTCTGGACACACGGGGTGAGCAGTTCTTC

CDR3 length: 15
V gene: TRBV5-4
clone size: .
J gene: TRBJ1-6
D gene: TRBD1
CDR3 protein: CASSSITGAVSPLHF
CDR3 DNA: TGTGCCAGCAGCTCTATAACAGGGGCGGTGTCACCCCTCCACTTT

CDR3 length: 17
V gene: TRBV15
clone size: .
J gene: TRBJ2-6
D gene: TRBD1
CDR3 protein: CATSSGTGYSGANVLTF
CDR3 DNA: TGTGCCACCAGCAGTGGGACAGGCTACTCTGGGGCCAACGTCCTGACTTTC

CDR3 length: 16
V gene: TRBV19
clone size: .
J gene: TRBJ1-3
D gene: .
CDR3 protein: CASSPRTSSSGNTIYF
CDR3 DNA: TGTGCCAGTAGCCCAAGAACTTCGAGCTCTGGAAACACCATATATTTT

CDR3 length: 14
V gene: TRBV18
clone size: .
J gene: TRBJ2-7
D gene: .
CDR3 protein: CASSPQGVPYEQYF
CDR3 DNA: TGTGCCAGCTCACCACAGGGGGTCCCCTACGAGCAGTACTTC